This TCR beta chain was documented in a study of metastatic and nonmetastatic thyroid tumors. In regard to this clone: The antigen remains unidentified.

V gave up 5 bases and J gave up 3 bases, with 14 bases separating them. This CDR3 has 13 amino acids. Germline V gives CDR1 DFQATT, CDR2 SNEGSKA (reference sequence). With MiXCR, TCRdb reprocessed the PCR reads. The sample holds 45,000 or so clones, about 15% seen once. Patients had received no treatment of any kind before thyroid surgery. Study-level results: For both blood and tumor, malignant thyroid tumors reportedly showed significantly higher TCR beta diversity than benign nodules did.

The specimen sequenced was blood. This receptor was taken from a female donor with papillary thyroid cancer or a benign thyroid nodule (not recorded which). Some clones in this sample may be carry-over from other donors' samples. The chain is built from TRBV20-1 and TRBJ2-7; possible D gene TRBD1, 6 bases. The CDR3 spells CSAGTGNVYEQYF. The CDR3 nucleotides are TGCAGTGCTGGCACAGGGAATGTCTACGAGCAGTACTTC.